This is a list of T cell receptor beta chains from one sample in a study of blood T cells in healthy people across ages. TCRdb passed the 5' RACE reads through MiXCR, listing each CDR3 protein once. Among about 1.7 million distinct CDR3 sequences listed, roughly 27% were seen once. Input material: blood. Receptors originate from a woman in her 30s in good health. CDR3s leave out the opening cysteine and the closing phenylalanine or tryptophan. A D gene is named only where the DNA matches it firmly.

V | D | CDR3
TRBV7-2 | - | ASSLDMFAYEQY
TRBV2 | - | ASSDSSTVETQY
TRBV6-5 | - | ASRTTDSLETQY
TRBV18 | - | ASSPRGTLNSPLH
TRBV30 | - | AWSGGGTAEQF
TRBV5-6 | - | ASSSPGSTSLNEQY
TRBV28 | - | ASSPDSAYEQY
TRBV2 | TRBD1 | ASLGQGFYGYT
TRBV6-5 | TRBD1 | ASSGQGAFDQPQH
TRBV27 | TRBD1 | ASKEPGQGIYGYT
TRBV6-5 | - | ASSHDRKRWKLF
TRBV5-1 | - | ASSSDGTPDTQY
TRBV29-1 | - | SVEPPGVYTDTQY
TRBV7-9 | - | ASSHKYEQF
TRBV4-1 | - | ASSQGGPSYTQY
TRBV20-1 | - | SARAGEKLF
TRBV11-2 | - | ASSNRQSQKGTGELF
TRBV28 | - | ASSFSYKNTEAF
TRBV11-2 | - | ASTTFRVGVYNEQF
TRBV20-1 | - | SASVYEQY
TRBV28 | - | ASRSRTRYGYT
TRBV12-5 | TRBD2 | ASGLGVGEGPQETQY
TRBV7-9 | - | ASSLGLGGPYNEQF
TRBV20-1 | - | SARGDTVGYEQY
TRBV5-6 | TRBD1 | ASSLVTGAFNMNTEAF
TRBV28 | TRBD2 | ASSPLGRGTNNEQY
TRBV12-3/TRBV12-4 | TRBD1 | ASSLGQGDLMNTEAF
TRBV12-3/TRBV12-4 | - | AGSFPGSNSPLH
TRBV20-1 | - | SARELGRNQPQH
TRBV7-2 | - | ASSSGAYSNQPQH
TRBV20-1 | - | SARDRPRPMNTEAF
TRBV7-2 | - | ASTLGVGTYGYT
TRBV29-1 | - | SVGEETQY
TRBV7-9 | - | ASSFGVYSNQPQH
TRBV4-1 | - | ASSQDVASYEQY
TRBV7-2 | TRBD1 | ASRPLNRDRGGYEQY
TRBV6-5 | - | ASSYYGGEDQETQY
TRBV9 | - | ASSVGGGAGSIAGNTIY
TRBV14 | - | ASSQDPGPPYNEQF
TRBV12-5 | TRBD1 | ASGLVSGQGAHNEQF
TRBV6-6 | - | ASSYYDTNYGYT
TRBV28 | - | ASSPRGGPQETQY
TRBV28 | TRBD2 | ASTSSGGANTGELF
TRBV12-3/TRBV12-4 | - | ASSFPQGRNGYT
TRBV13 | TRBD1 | ASSPRDRNTDTQY
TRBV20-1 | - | SAVEGRGLGGYT
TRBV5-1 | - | ASSSGTPRSDTQY
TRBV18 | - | ASSPTLQETQY
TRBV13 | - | ACSGGDEKLF
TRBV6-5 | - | ATSKGREKLF
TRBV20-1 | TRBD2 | SAAGLAGALSSYEQY
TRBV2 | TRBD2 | ASSPSGDLETQY
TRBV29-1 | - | SVDLTGMNTEAF